The 19 T cell receptor beta chains below were found in one sample sequenced in a study of regulatory T cells in long-lasting Graves disease. According to the study, TCR beta libraries were built with iRepertoire HTBI primers and CDR3-region Arm-PCR. TCRdb passed the multiplex PCR reads through MiXCR, listing each CDR3 protein once. This sample carries 300,000 to 350,000 distinct CDR3 sequences, around a fifth of them seen once, and the ten largest clones take just under 30%. Time point given: persistent/refractory GD, antithyroid drugs over 5 years with positive TRAb. After RNA was extracted from PBMCs, the TCR library was made from it. The material was peripheral blood mononuclear cells (PBMCs), obtained when the disease was refractory, from a patient treated with antithyroid drugs. The receptors were gathered from a female donor with Graves disease.

This clonotype appeared many times. V usage is TRBV6-2 or TRBV6-3 and J usage is TRBJ1-1, with D perhaps matching TRBD1 (6 bases). Germline values: CDR1 MNHEY, CDR2 SVGEGT. This CDR3 region has 14 residues. Trimming pared 7 bases from V and 4 bases from J, leaving 16 bases between. CDR3 sequence reads: CASISPNRATEAFF. The CDR3 DNA reads TGTGCCAGCATATCTCCCAACAGGGCCACTGAAGCTTTCTTT.

At least ten counts were recorded for this clonotype. The CDR3 reads CASSQDRRTPLHF. CDR3 nucleotides: TGTGCCAGCAGCCAAGATAGGCGGACACCCCTCCACTTT. V gene TRBV3-1 combines with J gene TRBJ1-6; D is uncertain. The CDR3 runs to 13 residues. Per the germline V gene, CDR1 is LGHDT and CDR2 is YNNKEL (reference sequence). Trimming removed 0 bases at V and 11 bases at J, with 8 bases between.

About this clonotype itself: The CDR3 does not end in the conserved phenylalanine or tryptophan, so this is likely a read error. The J gene is TRBJ1-5, the V gene TRBV27, with D unclear. CDR1 is MNHEY, CDR2 SMNVEV, per germline (reference sequence). The CDR3 loop spans 13 amino acids. V was pared by 3 bases and J by 3 bases, with 6 bases between. CDR3 loop: CASSFGVNQPQHV. The DNA of the CDR3 is TGTGCCAGCAGTTTCGGTGTCAATCAGCCCCAGCATGTT.

The sample holds many counts of this clonotype. This chain joins TRBV7-2 and TRBJ2-7, with no clear D. This CDR3 is built from 13 residues. Germline CDR1 is SGHTA and CDR2 is FQGNSA. The V and J ends lost 3 bases and 3 bases respectively, with 9 bases between them. The CDR3 spells CASSLDPLYEQYF. The CDR3 region has the DNA TGTGCCAGCAGCTTGGACCCCCTCTACGAGCAGTACTTC.

This clonotype has ten or more counts. The chain is built from TRBV27 and TRBJ2-5, with TRBD1 matching 7 bases. J lost 5 bases, V lost 5 bases, and 8 bases had no gene match. There are 14 residues in the CDR3. Germline CDR1 reads MNHEY; CDR2 reads SMNVEV (reference sequence). The CDR3 bases are TGTGCCAGCAGTCAGACAGGGTATGGGGAGACCCAGTACTTC. It codes for CASSQTGYGETQYF.

In its sample, this clonotype was seen many times. Here the CDR3 DNA reads TGTGCCAGCAGTTTGGGCCCAGGCTTCCTGGGATCAGAAGCTTTCTTT. Amino acids: CASSLGPGFLGSEAFF. The chain combines TRBV12-3 or TRBV12-4 with TRBJ1-1; no reliable D call. This CDR3 spans 16 amino acids. V lost 3 bases to trimming and J lost 8 bases, with 22 bases between them.

This clonotype appeared many times. The chain carries TRBV12-3 or TRBV12-4 and TRBJ1-2; 9 bases are a match to TRBD1. V lost 8 bases, J lost 4 bases, and 23 bases stayed unmatched. The CDR3 extends over 19 amino acids. CDR3: CASYNPLGPRDRASYGYTF. The CDR3 DNA is TGTGCCAGCTACAACCCCCTGGGGCCGAGGGACAGGGCGAGCTATGGCTACACCTTC.

This clonotype was found many times. The V and J genes are TRBV15 and TRBJ1-6; no clear D. The V gene's germline CDR1 is LNHNV and CDR2 YYDKDF (reference sequence). This CDR3 region has 13 residues. V lost 0 bases to trimming and J lost 12 bases, with 9 bases between them. For the CDR3, the DNA is TGTGCCACCAGCAGAGATCGGAGGGAACCCCTCCACTTT. Amino acids: CATSRDRREPLHF. Filled out from reference TRBV15 and TRBJ1-6, the complete variable domain reads DAMVIQNPRYQVTQFGKPVTLSCSQTLNHNVMYWYQQKSSQAPKLLFHYYDKDFNNEADTPDNFQSRRPNTSFCFLDIRSPGLGDTAMYLCATSRDRREPLHFGNGTRLTVT.

CDR3 residues: CATGRGDSPLHF. In DNA form, the CDR3 reads TGTGCGACGGGCAGGGGTGATTCACCCCTCCACTTT. V gene TRBV30 combines with J gene TRBJ1-6; D may be TRBD1 (6 bases). There are 12 residues in the CDR3. Germline-derived CDR1 and CDR2 are GTSNPN and SVGIG (reference sequence).

The chain employs TRBV29-1 and TRBJ2-7; 9 bases line up with TRBD1. Germline trimming cut 7 bases from V and 4 bases from J; bases unmatched to any gene: 8. Germline V CDR1 and CDR2: SQVTM, ANQGSEA. CDR3 length: 13 amino acids. The CDR3 region is CSGTGTGRYEQYF. The CDR3 nucleotides read TGCAGCGGGACCGGGACAGGGCGTTACGAGCAGTACTTC.

The rearrangement joins TRBV12-3 or TRBV12-4 to TRBJ2-5, with TRBD2 matching over 9 bases. The CDR3 contains 19 residues. After removal of 6 bases from V and 1 base from J, the junction contained 18 bases not matched to a gene. This chain's CDR3 is CASSLKSAGTSPSQETQYF. In DNA form, the CDR3 reads TGTGCCAGCAGCTTAAAGAGCGCGGGGACTAGCCCGTCCCAAGAGACCCAGTACTTC.

The rearrangement links TRBV7-9 to TRBJ1-2; tentative D call: TRBD1 (6 bases). Germline CDR1 is SEHNR and CDR2 is FQNEAQ (reference sequence). The CDR3 consists of 13 residues. V shed 1 base and J shed 8 bases, with 11 bases lying between them. CDR3 in amino acids: CASSLGGAGGYTF. CDR3 bases: TGTGCCAGCAGCTTAGGGGGGGCCGGAGGCTACACCTTC. Looking up the rest from reference TRBV7-9 and TRBJ1-2 gives the full variable domain: DTGVSQNPRHKITKRGQNVTFRCDPISEHNRLYWYRQTLGQGPEFLTYFQNEAQLEKSRLLSDRFSAERPKGSFSTLEIQRTEQGDSAMYLCASSLGGAGGYTFGSGTRLTVV.

Here the CDR3 reads CASSFPGQGIDTQYF. CDR3 in DNA: TGCGCCAGCAGTTTTCCGGGACAGGGGATAGATACGCAGTATTTT. The chain uses TRBV5-1 and TRBJ2-3, with 10 bases matching TRBD1. The CDR3 contains 15 residues. V lost 5 bases, J lost 5 bases, and 8 bases stayed unmatched. The V gene's germline CDR1 is SGHRS and CDR2 YFSETQ.

The rearrangement joins TRBV28 to TRBJ1-3, with D possibly matching TRBD1 (5 bases). This CDR3 has 15 residues. Germline assignment: CDR1 MDHEN and CDR2 SYDVKM. Trimming left V 5 bases short and J 4 bases short, with 15 bases between. The CDR3 DNA reads as TGTGCCAGCAGTGCAGGGTTCGGGTTAGGAAACACCATATATTTT. Translated: CASSAGFGLGNTIYF.

At least ten counts were recorded for this clonotype. The genes are TRBV10-3 and TRBJ1-4; no clear D. V lost 2 bases to trimming and J lost 8 bases, with 9 bases between them. This CDR3 comprises 13 residues. Germline V gene data show CDR1 as ENHRY and CDR2 as SYGVKD. The CDR3 sequence is CAISETGGEKLFF. The CDR3 region has the DNA TGTGCCATCAGTGAGACCGGAGGGGAAAAACTGTTTTTT.

This clonotype was seen many times. The rearrangement uses TRBV2 and TRBJ2-7; D not certain. The germline CDR1 and CDR2 sequences are SNHLY and FYNNEI. V lost 8 bases and J 3 bases, leaving 11 bases between the germline ends. The CDR3 consists of 12 residues. CDR3: CASQLGVYEQYF. The CDR3 DNA is TGTGCCAGCCAACTGGGTGTCTACGAGCAGTACTTC.

This clonotype was counted ten times or more. The chain joins TRBV2 to TRBJ2-7; a possible D gene is TRBD2 (6 bases). This CDR3 is built from 13 residues. The germline V gene encodes CDR1 SNHLY and CDR2 FYNNEI. Trimming pared 0 bases from V and 11 bases from J, leaving 14 bases between. CDR3 nucleotide sequence: TGTGCCAGCAGTGAAGCGCGGGGTGGGTTTAAGTACTTC. It encodes CASSEARGGFKYF. Using reference TRBV2 and TRBJ2-7 for the parts outside the CDR3, the full variable domain is EPEVTQTPSHQVTQMGQEVILRCVPISNHLYFYWYRQILGQKVEFLVSFYNNEISEKSEIFDDQFSVERPDGSNFTLKIRSTKLEDSAMYFCASSEARGGFKYFGPGTRLTVT.

This clonotype was detected a few times. V gene TRBV13 combines with J gene TRBJ2-1; unclear D gene. This CDR3 region has 12 residues. V dropped 6 bases and J dropped 11 bases, with 14 bases sitting between them. The germline V gene has CDR1 PRHDT and CDR2 FYEKMQ (reference sequence). The CDR3 nucleotides are TGTGCCAGCAGAACAGTTACAATGAAGCAGTTCTTC. Translated, it gives CASRTVTMKQFF.

This clonotype has a handful of counts. The V call is TRBV7-9, the J call TRBJ1-5; D unresolved. The CDR3 has 13 amino acids. V was pared by 5 bases and J by 5 bases, with 10 bases between. Germline CDR1 SEHNR, CDR2 FQNEAQ (reference sequence). The CDR3 here is CASSPTADQPQHF. For the CDR3, the DNA is TGTGCCAGCAGCCCCACCGCAGATCAGCCCCAGCATTTT.